The text below deals with one T cell receptor (beta chain). Its target is unknown. This record belongs to a study of post-analysis software for immune sequencing data. General study points: Controls' normalized Chao1 diversity significantly exceeded that of multiple sclerosis patients. Patients showed TRBV5-6, TRBV5-1 and TRBV20-1 among a handful of TRBV segments more frequent than in controls.

cDNA libraries of TCR beta carried unique molecular identifiers. One entry per CDR3 protein results from TCRdb running MiXCR on the PCR reads. The table includes about 800,000 distinct CDR3 sequences, 25% to 30% detected once. The V gene lost 2 bases and the J gene lost 1 base, with 20 bases spanning the gap. Germline lookup yields CDR1 DFQATT and CDR2 SNEGSKA (reference sequence). This CDR3 is built from 17 residues. This sequence was found in a girl between 5 and 17 years old with multiple sclerosis. Sequenced: blood. The chain joins TRBV20-1 to TRBJ2-5; D uncertain. The CDR3 coding sequence is TGCAGTGCTAGATCATTGGGCCGGCTGGCCGCCCAAGAGACCCAGTACTTC. Translation gives CSARSLGRLAAQETQYF.